This passage covers 15 T cell receptor beta chains from one sample sequenced in a study of cytomegalovirus exposure and HLA in healthy donors. Use of 60 Vbeta and 13 Jbeta primers characterized the PCR. The repertoire was sequenced with immunoSEQ multiplex PCR; TCRdb's copy has only in-frame clones and lacks some. The sample includes more than 150,000 clones, approximately 85% of them seen just once. The sample was PBMCs. The origin of the receptors is a woman under 30 in good health and CMV-seronegative.

V and J are TRBV2 and TRBJ2-1; 8 bases fit TRBD2. This CDR3 has 14 residues. V trimming: 3 bases; J trimming: 4 bases; junction bases outside the gene matches: 2. Germline values: CDR1 SNHLY, CDR2 FYNNEI. CDR3 protein: CASSETSVYNEQFF. In DNA form, the CDR3 reads TGTGCCAGCAGTGAGACTAGCGTGTACAATGAGCAGTTCTTC.

The gene calls are TRBV7-6 and TRBJ1-6, with D possibly being TRBD1 (6 bases). Germline CDR1 and CDR2: SGHVS and FNYEAQ. There are 16 residues in the CDR3. Between the trimmed V and J ends, which lost 0 bases and 5 bases, there was a span of 11 bases. The CDR3 DNA reads as TGTGCCAGCAGCTTAGCGGCGGGGGGCCATAATTCACCCCTCCACTTT. The encoded protein is CASSLAAGGHNSPLHF.

CDR3 residues: CASSYRGHLNYGYTF. As DNA, the CDR3 is TGTGCCAGCAGTTATAGGGGACACCTAAACTATGGCTACACCTTC. This rearrangement joins TRBV6-5 to TRBJ1-2; TRBD1 might be the D (6 bases). Germline-derived CDR1 and CDR2 are MNHEY and SVGAGI. The CDR3 sequence is 15 residues long. Trimming took 3 bases from V and 2 from J, leaving 13 bases between them.

V gene TRBV7-2 combines with J gene TRBJ2-3; 11 bases are a match to TRBD2. The CDR3 covers 15 residues. The junction had 11 bases not matched to a gene; V was cut back by 5 bases and J by 10 bases. Germline CDR1 and CDR2: SGHTA and FQGNSA. This CDR3 is CASSPHRSGGASQYF. CDR3 DNA: TGTGCCAGCAGCCCCCACCGTAGCGGGGGGGCATCGCAGTATTTT.

The CDR3 DNA follows: TGTGCCAGCAGTTCCCAGGGGGCTATCTACGAGCAGTACTTC. Translation: CASSSQGAIYEQYF. The V gene is TRBV2, the J gene TRBJ2-5; 8 bases match TRBD1. The assigned J gene may be wrong: the sequence end matches TRBJ2-7 better. The CDR3 has 14 amino acids. Germline V CDR1 and CDR2: SNHLY, FYNNEI.

The gene calls are TRBV5-4 and TRBJ2-7; unclear D gene. The germline V and J ends were trimmed by 4 bases and 5 bases, with 19 bases remaining between them. This CDR3 region has 15 residues. Germline lookup yields CDR1 SGHNT and CDR2 YYREEE (reference sequence). The CDR3 DNA reads TGTGCCAGCAGCCACCGACAAAACCACCCCGACGAGCAGTACTTC. Amino acid sequence: CASSHRQNHPDEQYF.

The chain joins TRBV20-1 to TRBJ2-7, with D perhaps matching TRBD2 (5 bases). CDR1 is DFQATT, CDR2 SNEGSKA, per germline (reference sequence). V was trimmed by 7 bases and J by 1 base, leaving 8 bases between them. The CDR3 consists of 11 residues. CDR3 nucleotides: TGCAGTGTAGAGCGGTCCTACGAGCAGTACTTC. It translates to CSVERSYEQYF.

The chain is built from TRBV4-1 and TRBJ2-1; 10 positions match TRBD1. CDR3 length: 17 amino acids. CDR1 MGHRA and CDR2 YSYEKL come from the germline V gene. Losses at the gene ends were 3 bases for V and 8 bases for J; bases not matched to a gene: 13. CDR3 sequence (DNA): TGCGCCAGCAGCCATGACGGACAGGGGGGATTTGGGGATGAGCAGTTCTTC. It is translated as CASSHDGQGGFGDEQFF.

This CDR3 reads CASSTSPSTGMDEQFF. The CDR3 DNA reads TGTGCCAGCAGTACCTCTCCTTCGACAGGGATGGATGAGCAGTTCTTC. The V call is TRBV27, the J call TRBJ2-1; TRBD1 matches at 7 bases. This CDR3 region has 16 residues. CDR1 and CDR2 from the germline V gene are MNHEY and SMNVEV (reference sequence). Trimming cost V 5 bases and J 8 bases; bases outside gene matches: 15.

This chain links TRBV2 with TRBJ2-1; TRBD2 matches 13 bases. Per germline, CDR1 SNHLY and CDR2 FYNNEI. The CDR3 is 14 residues long. With 4 bases clipped from V and 8 bases from J, the junction kept 2 bases outside the gene matches. The CDR3 reads CASSGTSGRDEQFF. CDR3 coding DNA: TGTGCCAGCAGTGGGACTAGCGGGAGAGATGAGCAGTTCTTC.

CDR3 DNA sequence: TGTGCCAGCAGCCGGGAGCATGAAGAGTACTTGTACCAAGAGACCCAGTACTTC. Protein sequence: CASSREHEEYLYQETQYF. The chain uses TRBV14 and TRBJ2-5; D perhaps matches TRBD2 (5 bases). V lost 4 bases, J lost 0 bases, and 21 bases lay in between. The germline CDR1 and CDR2 sequences are SGHDN and FVKESK. The CDR3 covers 18 residues.

The count of this clone is one. V gene TRBV4-3 combines with J gene TRBJ1-1; 8 bases match TRBD1. The CDR3 is 15 residues long. Germline V gene lookup returns CDR1 LGHNA and CDR2 YSLEER. The ends lost 2 bases at V and 3 bases at J; junction bases unmatched: 5. CDR3 residues: CASSQQDRVDTEAFF. The DNA for the CDR3 is TGCGCCAGCAGCCAACAGGACAGGGTGGACACTGAAGCTTTCTTT.

This clone was seen only once. The rearrangement links TRBV6-5 to TRBJ2-2; 8 bases match TRBD1. V was pared by 3 bases and J by 2 bases, with 2 bases of the junction left unmatched. Germline assignment: CDR1 MNHEY and CDR2 SVGAGI. The CDR3 loop spans 15 amino acids. The DNA for the CDR3 is TGTGCCAGCAGTTATGACAGGGGAAACACCGGGGAGCTGTTTTTT. It specifies CASSYDRGNTGELFF.

Only a few counts were recorded for this clone. The chain links TRBV9 to TRBJ2-4; 11 bases align to TRBD2. Germline CDR1 and CDR2: SGDLS and YYNGEE. The CDR3 runs to 16 residues. The V segment lost 0 bases and the J segment 9 bases; nucleotides outside the gene matches: 8. CDR3 bases: TGTGCCAGCAGCGTAGCTGTGGGGACTAGCGGAGGCATTCAGTACTTC. This codes for CASSVAVGTSGGIQYF.

This CDR3 reads CASSRSMETQYF. In DNA, the CDR3 is TGCGCCAGCAGCCGTAGCATGGAGACCCAGTACTTC. The chain recombines TRBV5-1 with TRBJ2-5; D remains unclear. Between the trimmed V and J ends, which lost 4 bases and 5 bases, there was a span of 9 bases. This CDR3 has 12 residues. Per the germline V gene, CDR1 is SGHRS and CDR2 is YFSETQ.